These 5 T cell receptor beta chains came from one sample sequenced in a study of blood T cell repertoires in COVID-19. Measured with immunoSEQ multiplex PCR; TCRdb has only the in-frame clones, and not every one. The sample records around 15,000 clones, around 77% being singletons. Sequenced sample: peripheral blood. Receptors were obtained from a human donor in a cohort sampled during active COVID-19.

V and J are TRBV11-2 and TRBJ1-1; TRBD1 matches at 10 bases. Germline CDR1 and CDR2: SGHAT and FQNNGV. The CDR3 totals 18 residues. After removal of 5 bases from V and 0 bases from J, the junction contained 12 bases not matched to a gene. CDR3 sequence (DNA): TGTGCCAGCAGCGCCTACCGGACAGGGGGAACCCTGAACACTGAAGCTTTCTTT. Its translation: CASSAYRTGGTLNTEAFF.

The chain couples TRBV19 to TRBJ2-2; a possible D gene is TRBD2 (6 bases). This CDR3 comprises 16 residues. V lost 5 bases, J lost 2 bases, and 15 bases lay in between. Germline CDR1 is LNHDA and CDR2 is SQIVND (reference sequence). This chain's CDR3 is CASSLYPGLNTGELFF. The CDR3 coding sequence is TGTGCCAGTAGTCTATATCCGGGACTTAACACCGGGGAGCTGTTTTTT.

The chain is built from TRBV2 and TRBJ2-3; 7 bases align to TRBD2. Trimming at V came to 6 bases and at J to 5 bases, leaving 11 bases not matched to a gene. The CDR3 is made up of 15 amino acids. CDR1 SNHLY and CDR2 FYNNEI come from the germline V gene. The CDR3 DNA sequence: TGTGCCAGCAGGGGGGGGGACTTTTTCGGAGATACGCAGTATTTT. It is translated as CASRGGDFFGDTQYF.

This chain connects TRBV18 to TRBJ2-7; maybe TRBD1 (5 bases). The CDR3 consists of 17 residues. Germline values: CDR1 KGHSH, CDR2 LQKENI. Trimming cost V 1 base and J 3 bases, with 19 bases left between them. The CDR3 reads CASSPQSALVTVYEQYF. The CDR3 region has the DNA TGTGCCAGCTCACCACAGTCCGCACTGGTGACAGTCTACGAGCAGTACTTC.

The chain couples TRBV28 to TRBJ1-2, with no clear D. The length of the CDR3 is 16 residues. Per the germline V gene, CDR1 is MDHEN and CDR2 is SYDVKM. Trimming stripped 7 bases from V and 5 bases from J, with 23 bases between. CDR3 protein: CASIPPGEGRIYGYTF. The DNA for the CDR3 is TGTGCCAGCATCCCCCCCGGAGAAGGGAGAATTTATGGCTACACCTTC.